This T cell receptor beta chain was recorded in a study of T cells and Merkel cell carcinoma outcomes. Only in-frame clones appear in the TCRdb table, and some are missing; sequencing was by immunoSEQ multiplex PCR. The sample holds over 15,000 clones, around 87% seen once. Germline CDR1 is KGHSH and CDR2 is LQKENI. The CDR3 has 15 residues. V shed 2 bases and J shed 0 bases, with 8 bases lying between them. Broader study findings: Repertoire plus T-cell density reportedly predicted Merkel cell carcinoma outcomes.

As regards this clone: The antigen remains undetermined.

Sequenced sample: tumor tissue from Merkel cell carcinoma. This chain connects TRBV18 to TRBJ1-5; D possibly corresponds to TRBD1 (6 bases). The sequence was obtained from a human donor with Merkel cell carcinoma. CDR3 DNA: TGTGCCAGCTCACCAACAGGGATTAGCAATCAGCCCCAGCATTTT. This translates into CASSPTGISNQPQHF.